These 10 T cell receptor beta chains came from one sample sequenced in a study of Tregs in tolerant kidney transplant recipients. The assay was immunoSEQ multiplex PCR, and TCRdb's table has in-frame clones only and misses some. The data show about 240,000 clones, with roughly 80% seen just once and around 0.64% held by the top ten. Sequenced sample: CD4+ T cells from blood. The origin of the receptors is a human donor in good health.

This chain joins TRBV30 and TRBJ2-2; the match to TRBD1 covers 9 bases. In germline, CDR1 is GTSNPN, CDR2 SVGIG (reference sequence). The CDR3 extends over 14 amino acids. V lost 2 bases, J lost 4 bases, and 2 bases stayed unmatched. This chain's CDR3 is CAWSRDRATGELFF. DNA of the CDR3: TGTGCCTGGAGTCGGGACAGGGCCACCGGGGAGCTGTTTTTT. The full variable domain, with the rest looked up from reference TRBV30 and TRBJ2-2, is SQTIHQWPATLVQPVGSPLSLECTVEGTSNPNLYWYRQAAGRGLQLLFYSVGIGQISSEVPQNLSASRPQDRQFILSSKKLLLSDSGFYLCAWSRDRATGELFFGEGSRLTVL.

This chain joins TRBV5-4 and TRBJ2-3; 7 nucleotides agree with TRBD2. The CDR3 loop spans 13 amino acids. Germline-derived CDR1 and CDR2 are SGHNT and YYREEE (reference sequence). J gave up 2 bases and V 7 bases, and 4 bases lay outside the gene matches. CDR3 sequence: CASGTSVTDTQYF. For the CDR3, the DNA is TGTGCCAGCGGAACTAGCGTCACAGATACGCAGTATTTT.

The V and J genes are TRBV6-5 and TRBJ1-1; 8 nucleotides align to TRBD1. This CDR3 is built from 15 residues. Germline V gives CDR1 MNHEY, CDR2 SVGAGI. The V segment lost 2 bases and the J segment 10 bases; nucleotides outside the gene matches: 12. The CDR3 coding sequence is TGTGCCAGCAGTTACGGGTTTGGACAGGGTACGCGAGCTTTCTTT. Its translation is CASSYGFGQGTRAFF.

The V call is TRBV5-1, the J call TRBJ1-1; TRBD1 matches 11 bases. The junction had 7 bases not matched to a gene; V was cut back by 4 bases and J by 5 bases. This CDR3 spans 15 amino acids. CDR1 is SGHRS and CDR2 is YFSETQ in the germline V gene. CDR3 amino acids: CASSHRDRGFTEAFF. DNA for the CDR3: TGCGCCAGCAGCCATAGGGACAGGGGGTTTACTGAAGCTTTCTTT.

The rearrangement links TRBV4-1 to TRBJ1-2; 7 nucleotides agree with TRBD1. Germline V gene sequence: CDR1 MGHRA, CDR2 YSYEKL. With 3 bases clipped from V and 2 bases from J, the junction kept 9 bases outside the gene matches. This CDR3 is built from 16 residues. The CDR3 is CASSQAQGRGNYGYTF. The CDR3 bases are TGCGCCAGCAGCCAGGCTCAGGGCAGGGGGAACTATGGCTACACCTTC.

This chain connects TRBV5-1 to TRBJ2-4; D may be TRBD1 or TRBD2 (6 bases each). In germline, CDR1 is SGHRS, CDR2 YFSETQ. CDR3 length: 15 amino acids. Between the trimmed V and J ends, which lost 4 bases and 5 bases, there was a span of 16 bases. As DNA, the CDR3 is TGCGCCAGCAGCAATAGACCGGGGGCCGAAAACATTCAGTACTTC. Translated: CASSNRPGAENIQYF.

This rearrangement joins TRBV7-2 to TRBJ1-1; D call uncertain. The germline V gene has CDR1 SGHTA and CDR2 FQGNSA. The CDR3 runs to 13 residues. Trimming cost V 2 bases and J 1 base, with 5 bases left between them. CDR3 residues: CASSLIQNTEAFF. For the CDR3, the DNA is TGTGCCAGCAGCTTAATTCAGAACACTGAAGCTTTCTTT.

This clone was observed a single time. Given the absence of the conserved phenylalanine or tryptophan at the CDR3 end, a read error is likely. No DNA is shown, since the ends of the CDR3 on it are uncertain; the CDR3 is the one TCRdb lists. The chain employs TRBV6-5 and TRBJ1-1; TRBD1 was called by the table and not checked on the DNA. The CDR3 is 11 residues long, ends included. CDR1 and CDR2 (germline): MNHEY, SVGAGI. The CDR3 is CASSVGQGAFH.

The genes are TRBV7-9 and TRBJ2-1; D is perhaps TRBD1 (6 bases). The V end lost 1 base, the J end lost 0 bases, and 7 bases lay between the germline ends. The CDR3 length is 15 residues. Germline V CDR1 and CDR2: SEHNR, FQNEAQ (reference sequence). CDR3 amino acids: CASSLEGVSYNEQFF. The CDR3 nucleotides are TGTGCCAGCAGCTTAGAGGGGGTCTCCTACAATGAGCAGTTCTTC.

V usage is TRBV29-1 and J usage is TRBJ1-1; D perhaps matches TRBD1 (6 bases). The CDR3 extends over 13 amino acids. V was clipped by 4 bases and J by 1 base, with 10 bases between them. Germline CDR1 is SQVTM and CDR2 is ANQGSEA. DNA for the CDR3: TGCAGCGTTGGGAGGACAGCGAACACTGAAGCTTTCTTT. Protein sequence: CSVGRTANTEAFF.